These 26 T cell receptor beta chains were all obtained from the same sample, sequenced in a study of T cells in Graves' hyperthyroidism and ophthalmopathy (dated by TCRdb to about 2019). Libraries came from multiplex PCR. For sequencing, an Illumina HiSeq 2000 was employed. The TCR beta CDR3 regions were amplified from the RNA transcripts. A first-round RT-PCR of the TCR CDR3 used the HTBI primer set with the Qiagen OneStep RT-PCR kit. The raw public reads went through TCRdb reprocessing: fastp at Q25, MiXCR clone calling, in-frame beta chains kept. Rows are combined by CDR3 protein, so each entry shows the most common genes and DNA. The sample contains approximately 430,000 distinct CDR3 sequences, approximately 15% of them found a single time. The ten largest make up 11% to 15% of the sample. Material for sequencing was blood. The origin of the receptors is a young woman with Graves' hyperthyroidism.

This clonotype was recorded many times. The chain couples TRBV6-6 to TRBJ1-1; D unclear. CDR1 and CDR2 (germline): MNHNY, SVGAGI (reference sequence). The CDR3 runs 12 residues. Trimming left V 2 bases short and J 7 bases short, with 8 bases between. The CDR3: CASSYGSNEAFF. The DNA for the CDR3 is TGTGCCAGCAGTTACGGCAGCAATGAAGCTTTCTTT.

The gene calls are TRBV20-1 and TRBJ2-1; D might be TRBD1 (6 bases). The germline V and J ends were trimmed by 5 bases and 0 bases, with 14 bases remaining between them. There are 15 residues in the CDR3. Germline-derived CDR1 and CDR2 are DFQATT and SNEGSKA (reference sequence). The CDR3 sequence: CSAQGRAGSYNEQFF. DNA of the CDR3: TGCAGTGCTCAGGGGCGGGCGGGCTCCTACAATGAGCAGTTCTTC.

This clonotype has at least ten counts. The rearrangement uses TRBV12-3 or TRBV12-4 and TRBJ2-7; D remains ambiguous. There are 12 residues in the CDR3. The V and J ends lost 1 base and 3 bases respectively, with 4 bases between them. The CDR3 is CASSLVIYEQYF. The CDR3, as DNA: TGTGCCAGCAGTTTAGTCATCTACGAGCAGTACTTC.

At least ten counts were recorded for this clonotype. This chain connects TRBV12-3 or TRBV12-4 to TRBJ2-1; TRBD2 matches at 8 bases. J gave up 0 bases and V 2 bases, and 12 bases lay outside the gene matches. This CDR3 region has 19 residues. CDR3 DNA: TGTGCCAGCAGTTTACGGGGTCCTAGCGGGCCCAGCTCCTACAATGAGCAGTTCTTC. It is translated as CASSLRGPSGPSSYNEQFF.

This clonotype was counted ten times or more. The rearrangement uses TRBV18 and TRBJ1-1; no reliable D call. Germline V gives CDR1 KGHSH, CDR2 LQKENI. Trimming left V 3 bases short and J 1 base short, with 12 bases between. The CDR3 spans 15 residues. This CDR3 reads CASSPMTTTNTEAFF. In nucleotides, the CDR3 is TGTGCCAGCTCACCTATGACAACCACGAACACTGAAGCTTTCTTT.

The chain uses TRBV20-1 and TRBJ1-5; no definite D call. Germline assignment: CDR1 DFQATT and CDR2 SNEGSKA (reference sequence). The V gene lost 5 bases and the J gene lost 9 bases, with 14 bases spanning the gap. The CDR3 is 12 amino acids. CDR3 in DNA: TGCAGTGCTTGGACGGGAGACGGGCCCCAGCATTTT. The encoded protein is CSAWTGDGPQHF.

In this sample, this clonotype turned up many times. V is TRBV20-1 and J is TRBJ2-1, with 13 nucleotides matching TRBD2. The CDR3 runs 15 residues. V was pared by 3 bases and J by 9 bases, with 8 bases of the junction left unmatched. The germline CDR1 and CDR2 sequences are DFQATT and SNEGSKA (reference sequence). The CDR3 DNA sequence: TGCAGTGCTAGGGCCGGGACTAGCGGGATATTTGAGCAGTTCTTC. Its protein is CSARAGTSGIFEQFF.

This clonotype was observed a handful of times. V gene TRBV5-6 combines with J gene TRBJ2-2; the D gene is possibly TRBD1 (5 bases). The CDR3 runs to 16 residues. V lost 1 base and J 4 bases, leaving 14 bases between the germline ends. Per germline, CDR1 SGHDT and CDR2 YYEEEE. Here the CDR3 reads CASSLTVRVGTGELFF. Here the CDR3 DNA reads TGTGCCAGCAGCTTGACGGTCAGGGTGGGCACCGGGGAGCTGTTTTTT.

This clonotype was detected only a few times. One end of the junction is discordant with germline, which a read error may explain. The chain recombines TRBV12-3 or TRBV12-4 with TRBJ2-3; D is perhaps TRBD1 or TRBD2 (5 bases each). This CDR3 has 16 residues. CDR3 amino acids: CTSSSYTGTITDTQYF. CDR3 nucleotides: TGTACCAGCAGCTCCTACACCGGGACGATCACAGATACGCAGTATTTT.

The chain recombines TRBV20-1 with TRBJ1-2; possibly TRBD1 for D (5 bases). In germline, CDR1 is DFQATT, CDR2 SNEGSKA (reference sequence). The CDR3 length is 14 residues. V was shortened by 4 bases and J by 3 bases, with 15 bases between the two germline ends. Written as DNA, the CDR3 is TGCAGTGCTAATCCACAGGCTACTTACTATGGCTACACCTTC. As protein: CSANPQATYYGYTF.

This clonotype was seen a handful of times. This sequence joins TRBV25-1 and TRBJ2-5; 10 positions agree with TRBD1. This CDR3 spans 16 amino acids. V lost 5 bases to trimming and J lost 2 bases; unmatched junction nucleotides: 8. The germline CDR1 and CDR2 sequences are MGHDK and SYGVNS. The CDR3: CASSTGTGDFQETQYF. As DNA, the CDR3 is TGTGCCAGCAGTACTGGGACAGGGGATTTTCAAGAGACCCAGTACTTC.

This clonotype was recorded a few times. V and J are TRBV10-3 and TRBJ2-1, with TRBD2 matching 13 bases. V was pared by 7 bases and J by 10 bases, with 7 bases of the junction left unmatched. Germline loops: CDR1 ENHRY, CDR2 SYGVKD. The CDR3 has 14 amino acids. The CDR3 sequence is CAITGLAGLGEQFF. The CDR3 DNA reads TGTGCCATCACGGGACTAGCGGGGCTCGGCGAGCAGTTCTTC.

The V gene is TRBV12-3 or TRBV12-4, the J gene TRBJ1-4; D unclear. The CDR3 contains 13 residues. V lost 3 bases and J lost 8, with 10 bases in between. The CDR3 DNA follows: TGTGCCAGCAGTTTCCGCCTAGGGGAAAAACTGTTTTTT. Translation gives CASSFRLGEKLFF.

The V gene is TRBV20-1, the J gene TRBJ1-2; a possible D gene is TRBD1 (5 bases). V shed 2 bases and J shed 4 bases, with 11 bases lying between them. The CDR3 runs 13 residues. The V gene's germline CDR1 is DFQATT and CDR2 SNEGSKA (reference sequence). The CDR3 region is CSARRGGSYGYTF. CDR3 nucleotides: TGCAGTGCTAGAAGGGGAGGTTCCTATGGCTACACCTTC.

Notes on this clonotype: This may stem from a read error, because a much larger clone lies one nucleotide away. The V gene is TRBV6-2 or TRBV6-3, the J gene TRBJ1-5; a weak D match, TRBD1 (5 bases). The CDR3 length is 13 residues. Germline V gene sequence: CDR1 MNHEY, CDR2 SVGEGT. The CDR3 DNA sequence: TGTGCCAGCCTCCGGGACCACAATCAGCCCCGGCATTTT. Protein sequence: CASLRDHNQPRHF.

A note on this clonotype: Since a much larger clone is just one base distant, this may be a read error. The J gene is TRBJ1-5, the V gene TRBV2; D not certain. Germline CDR1 and CDR2: SNHLY and FYNNEI. This CDR3 contains 15 residues. The CDR3 sequence is CAGSEVARQGQPQHF. Here the CDR3 DNA reads TGTGCCGGCAGTGAAGTGGCCCGACAAGGTCAGCCCCAGCATTTT.

This sequence joins TRBV27 and TRBJ2-1, with 11 bases identical to TRBD2. Germline CDR1 reads MNHEY; CDR2 reads SMNVEV (reference sequence). This CDR3 has 18 amino acids. The trim removed 2 bases at V and 4 bases at J, leaving 10 bases unmatched. The CDR3 protein is CASSLLLPSGRPYNEQFF. In DNA form, the CDR3 reads TGTGCCAGCAGTTTACTCCTTCCTAGCGGGAGGCCTTACAATGAGCAGTTCTTC.

Ten or more counts support this clonotype. The chain has TRBV6-2 or TRBV6-3 and TRBJ2-2; 7 nucleotides align to TRBD1. The CDR3 contains 14 residues. Germline-derived CDR1 and CDR2 are MNHEY and SVGEGT. J lost 5 bases, V lost 4 bases, and 4 bases had no gene match. The CDR3 loop is CASSLTGVTGELFF. The CDR3 nucleotides are TGTGCCAGCAGTTTAACAGGGGTAACCGGGGAGCTGTTTTTT.

The rearrangement joins TRBV10-3 to TRBJ1-1; tentative D call: TRBD1 (5 bases). Trimming removed 3 bases at V and 0 bases at J, with 8 bases between. CDR3 length: 14 residues. Germline CDR1 and CDR2: ENHRY and SYGVKD. The CDR3 nucleotides read TGTGCCATCAGTGAAAGAGGGGTGAACACTGAAGCTTTCTTT. Protein: CAISERGVNTEAFF.

This clonotype was found many times. The CDR3, as DNA: TGTGCCAGCAGTTTTAGTGGACTAGCGGGACCCTCCTACGAGCAGTACTTC. This encodes CASSFSGLAGPSYEQYF. V is TRBV28 and J is TRBJ2-7; 12 bases are a match to TRBD2. Trimming cost V 3 bases and J 0 bases; bases outside gene matches: 6. Germline assignment: CDR1 MDHEN and CDR2 SYDVKM. This CDR3 is 17 amino acids long. The complete variable domain, with remaining parts taken from reference TRBV28 and TRBJ2-7, reads DVKVTQSSRYLVKRTGEKVFLECVQDMDHENMFWYRQDPGLGLRLIYFSYDVKMKEKGDIPEGYSVSREKKERFSLILESASTNQTSMYLCASSFSGLAGPSYEQYFGPGTRLTVT.

The chain links TRBV20-1 to TRBJ2-2; the D gene is possibly TRBD2 (7 bases). The CDR3 totals 15 residues. CDR1 DFQATT and CDR2 SNEGSKA come from the germline V gene (reference sequence). Trimming removed 1 base at V and 2 bases at J, with 11 bases between. The CDR3 region is CSARAGGLNTGELFF. The CDR3 DNA is TGCAGTGCTAGAGCCGGGGGGCTCAACACCGGGGAGCTGTTTTTT.

The sample holds a few counts of this clonotype. The chain combines TRBV6-5 with TRBJ2-6; the D is unclear. Germline V CDR1 and CDR2: MNHEY, SVGAGI. The CDR3 has 15 amino acids. V lost 2 bases, J lost 0 bases, and 5 bases lay in between. The CDR3 DNA sequence: TGTGCCAGCAGTTACGAGGCCTCTGGGGCCAACGTCCTGACTTTC. Translated, it gives CASSYEASGANVLTF.

This clonotype was seen more than once but under ten times. A much larger clone sits a single nucleotide away, making a read error possible. The chain couples TRBV12-3 or TRBV12-4 to TRBJ1-4, with D unclear. This CDR3 comprises 15 residues. CDR3 in DNA: TGTGCCAGCAGATTTACCGGGCCCTACAATGGAAAACTGTTTTTT. Amino acids: CASRFTGPYNGKLFF.

This clonotype was seen a few times. This chain joins TRBV6-1 and TRBJ2-7; D is unclear. The CDR3 is made up of 12 amino acids. The ends were cut back, 4 bases at V and 4 bases at J, with 8 bases in the middle. Germline assignment: CDR1 MNHNS and CDR2 SASEGT. The CDR3 bases are TGTGCCAGCAGTGCTTATAGATACGAGCAGTACTTC. As protein: CASSAYRYEQYF.

The chain carries TRBV5-5 and TRBJ2-1, with D possibly matching TRBD2 (5 bases). This CDR3 comprises 14 residues. Germline CDR1 is SGHKS and CDR2 is YYEKEE (reference sequence). The V and J ends lost 4 bases and 8 bases respectively, with 16 bases between them. The CDR3 bases are TGTGCCAGCAGCCCGGACTTATTTAGGGATGAGCAGTTCTTC. It encodes CASSPDLFRDEQFF.

This clonotype was observed many times. The V gene is TRBV10-1, the J gene TRBJ2-3; 7 bases are shared with TRBD2. The CDR3 loop spans 17 amino acids. V dropped 4 bases and J dropped 1; count of bases not matched to a gene: 11. Germline lookup yields CDR1 WNHNN and CDR2 SYGVQD (reference sequence). CDR3 DNA sequence: TGCGCCAGCAGTGCCCCTGATTATGCGGGAGGCACAGATACGCAGTATTTT. Protein sequence: CASSAPDYAGGTDTQYF.